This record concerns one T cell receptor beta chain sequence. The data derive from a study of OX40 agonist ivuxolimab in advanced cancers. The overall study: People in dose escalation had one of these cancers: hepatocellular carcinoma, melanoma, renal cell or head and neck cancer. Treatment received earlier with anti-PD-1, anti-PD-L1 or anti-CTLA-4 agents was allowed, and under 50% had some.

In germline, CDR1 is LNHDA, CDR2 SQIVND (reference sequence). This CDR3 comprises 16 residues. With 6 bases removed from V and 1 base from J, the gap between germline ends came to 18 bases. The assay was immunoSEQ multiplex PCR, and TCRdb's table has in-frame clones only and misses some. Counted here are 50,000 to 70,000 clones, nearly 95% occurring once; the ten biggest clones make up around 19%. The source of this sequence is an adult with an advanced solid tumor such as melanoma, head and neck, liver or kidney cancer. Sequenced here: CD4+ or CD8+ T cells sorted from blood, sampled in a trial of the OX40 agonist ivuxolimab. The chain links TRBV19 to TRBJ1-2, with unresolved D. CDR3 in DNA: TGTGCCAGTAGCCTACCTCGGACGGGGTATAACTATGGCTACACCTTC. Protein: CASSLPRTGYNYGYTF.